What follows describes a single TCR beta chain. These data originate in a study of blood T cell repertoires in COVID-19. As for the study in general: COVID-19 samples collected from the United States, Italy and Spain covered acute and convalescent phases. The analysed material was cDNA or gDNA that came from T cells, B-cell-depleted T cells, or PBMCs.

Study processing details: Amplification of reference gene primers was used by the study to estimate nucleated cell counts. This table comes from immunoSEQ multiplex PCR, and its TCRdb copy is limited to in-frame clones, with some not included. V, J and clone size reflect that table, while D and trimming were determined from the DNA. The sample consists of some 200,000 clones, 85% to 90% of them appearing once. J lost 5 bases, V lost 8 bases, and 8 bases had no gene match. CDR1 SNHLY and CDR2 FYNNEI come from the germline V gene. The CDR3 is 13 residues long. Sequenced material: peripheral blood. The rearrangement uses TRBV2 and TRBJ1-2; 7 bases align to TRBD1. The origin of this receptor is a man in his late teens or twenties with active or convalescent COVID-19. CDR3 sequence (DNA): TGTGCCAGCCGGGGTCAGGGGGAGTATGGCTACACCTTC. Its translation is CASRGQGEYGYTF.